This TCR beta chain was sequenced in a study of technical replicates of blood from a handful of donors (dated by TCRdb to the late 2010s). Library method: the immunoSEQ multiplex PCR assay. Sourced from immuneACCESS, this table was stored by TCRdb with only in-frame sequences that have V and J called. A share of the clones is absent; for the studies checked, an unresolved V gene accounts for under half, and the remainder has no known explanation. The sample includes about 100,000 clones, with approximately 96% observed a single time. Roughly 0.22% of the sample comes from the top ten. From the cysteine through the phenylalanine, the CDR3 covers 13 amino acids. CDR3 DNA only is kept here, 39 bases in frame from base 1. The germline ends are 15 bases apart after V is trimmed by 9 bases and J by 4 bases. CDR1 and CDR2, per the germline V gene (reference sequence), are LNHDA and SQIVND. In regard to this clone: It has no known antigen specificity. The input lacks base qualities; no much larger clone sits a single base away.

Material: T cells isolated from PBMCs. The rearrangement joined TRBV19 to TRBJ1-1, with no confident D gene call. The TCR comes from a human donor in good health. The CDR3 protein is CASTGERGTEAFF. In nucleotides, the sequence is TGTGCCAGCACGGGAGAACGGGGCACTGAAGCTTTCTTT.